This TCR beta chain was sequenced during a study of CD4+ T cells in melanoma. Produced via immunoSEQ multiplex PCR; TCRdb's table is partial and in-frame only. The data contain roughly 110,000 clones, approximately 92% of them seen just once; the ten biggest clones take up 2.5% to 3.5%. CDR3 size: 16 residues. The germline CDR1 and CDR2 sequences are SEHNR and FQNEAQ (reference sequence). The junction had 1 base not matched to a gene; V was cut back by 0 bases and J by 2 bases. The TCR originated in a human donor with melanoma. Sequencing was carried out using peripheral blood. The genes are TRBV7-9 and TRBJ2-6; TRBD2 agrees at 7 bases. CDR3: CASSLAGRAGANVLTF. The CDR3 DNA reads TGTGCCAGCAGCTTAGCTGGGAGGGCTGGGGCCAACGTCCTGACTTTC.